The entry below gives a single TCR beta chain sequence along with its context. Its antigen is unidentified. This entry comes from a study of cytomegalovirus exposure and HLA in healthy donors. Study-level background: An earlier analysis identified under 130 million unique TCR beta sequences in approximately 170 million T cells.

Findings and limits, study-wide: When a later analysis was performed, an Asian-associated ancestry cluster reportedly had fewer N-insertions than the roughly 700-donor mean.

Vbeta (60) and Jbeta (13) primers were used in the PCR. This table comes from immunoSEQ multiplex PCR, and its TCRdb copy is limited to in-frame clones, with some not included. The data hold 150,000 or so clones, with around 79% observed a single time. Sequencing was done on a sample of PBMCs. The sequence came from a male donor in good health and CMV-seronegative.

The CDR3 bases are TGTGCCAGCAGCCGCCAGGCAAGCTCTGGAAACACCATATATTTT. Amino acid sequence: CASSRQASSGNTIYF. The V and J genes are TRBV6-5 and TRBJ1-3; unclear D gene. Deletions cut 6 bases from V and 0 bases from J, with 12 bases between. CDR1 and CDR2 (germline): MNHEY, SVGAGI. CDR3 size: 15 residues.